This T cell receptor (beta chain) stems from a study of blood T cells in healthy people across ages. The study's findings and limits: Unsorted PBMC input precluded a conclusive naive versus antigen-experienced comparison. Long-lived donors exceeded aged donors in naive CD4+ cells and diversity.

Comment on this clonotype: The antigen remains undetermined.

Unmatched junction bases numbered 5, after V lost 4 bases and J lost 2 bases. Germline V gives CDR1 SGHTA, CDR2 FQGNSA. This CDR3 is 15 amino acids long. Primed by a sample-barcoded 5' primer and a J-beta primer mix, a second PCR proceeded for about 7 to 11 cycles. TCRdb reanalysed the 5' RACE reads using MiXCR and keeps one entry per CDR3 protein. The repertoire holds about 680,000 distinct CDR3 sequences, with about 52% as singletons. The material sequenced was blood. The chain couples TRBV7-2 to TRBJ2-1; 7 bases fit TRBD2. The receptor was isolated from a woman aged 55-69 years in good health. CDR3 protein: CASSSGTTTYNEQFF. The CDR3 DNA reads TGTGCCAGCAGCTCCGGGACTACGACCTACAATGAGCAGTTCTTC.